This T cell receptor (beta chain) was sequenced in a study of blood T cell repertoires in COVID-19. Libraries were prepared by immunoSEQ multiplex PCR; TCRdb keeps only in-frame clonotypes and omits some of them. The table includes 150,000 to 200,000 clones, around 86% detected once. CDR1 and CDR2 from the germline V gene are MDHEN and SYDVKM. The CDR3 is made up of 15 amino acids. Trimming took 5 bases from V and 5 from J; bases not matched to a gene: 10. Sequencing used peripheral blood. The source of this sequence is a man between 35 and 55 years old with active or convalescent COVID-19. J is TRBJ1-2 and V is TRBV28, with 8 bases identical to TRBD1. The CDR3 loop reads CASSTIRGRPYGYTF. DNA for the CDR3: TGTGCCAGCAGTACCATCAGGGGGCGGCCTTATGGCTACACCTTC.